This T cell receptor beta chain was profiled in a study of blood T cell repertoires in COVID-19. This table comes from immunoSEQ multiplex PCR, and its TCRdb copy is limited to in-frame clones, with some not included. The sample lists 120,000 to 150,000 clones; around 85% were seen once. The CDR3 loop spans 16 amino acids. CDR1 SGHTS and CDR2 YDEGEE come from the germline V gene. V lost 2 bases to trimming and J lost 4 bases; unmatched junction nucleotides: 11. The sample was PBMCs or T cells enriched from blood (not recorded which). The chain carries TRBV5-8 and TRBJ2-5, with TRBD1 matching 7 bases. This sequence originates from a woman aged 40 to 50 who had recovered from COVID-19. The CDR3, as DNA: TGTGCCAGCAGCTTCAGGGGGACAACGAGGAGAGAGACCCAGTACTTC. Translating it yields CASSFRGTTRRETQYF.